The 27 T cell receptor beta chains in this list originate from one sample, sequenced in a study of blood T cell repertoires in COVID-19. TCRdb's copy holds only in-frame clones and misses some; the assay was immunoSEQ multiplex PCR. The sample carries approximately 290,000 clones, 80% to 90% recorded once. Input material: PBMCs or T cells enriched from blood (not recorded which). These TCRs come from a woman in her 30s who had recovered from COVID-19.

This chain links TRBV18 with TRBJ1-4; D not resolved. CDR1 is KGHSH, CDR2 LQKENI, per germline. The CDR3 is made up of 13 amino acids. The ends were cut back, 2 bases at V and 5 bases at J, with 6 bases in the middle. Written as DNA, the CDR3 is TGTGCCAGCTCACCAGGCTTCAATGAAAAACTGTTTTTT. Protein product: CASSPGFNEKLFF.

The genes are TRBV7-3 and TRBJ2-3, with 7 positions matching TRBD2. The germline gives CDR1 SGHTA, CDR2 FQGTGA. The V gene end was trimmed by 0 bases and the J gene end by 0 bases; junction bases not matched to a gene: 3. The CDR3 length is 16 residues. CDR3 amino acids: CASSLTPGGSTDTQYF. In DNA form, the CDR3 reads TGTGCCAGCAGCTTAACGCCCGGGGGGAGCACAGATACGCAGTATTTT.

The DNA of the CDR3 is TGTGCCAGCAGTCCACATAGCGGGAACGCAGATACGCAGTATTTT. It translates to CASSPHSGNADTQYF. J is TRBJ2-3 and V is TRBV28; TRBD2 aligns across 8 bases. The CDR3 length is 15 residues. V shed 5 bases, J shed 4 bases, and the junction held 8 bases outside the gene matches. CDR1 MDHEN and CDR2 SYDVKM come from the germline V gene.

The chain combines TRBV9 with TRBJ1-1, with D uncertain. The CDR3 covers 14 residues. CDR1 SGDLS and CDR2 YYNGEE come from the germline V gene. V dropped 0 bases and J dropped 5 bases, with 11 bases sitting between them. This CDR3 reads CASSVGSSTTEAFF. The CDR3 nucleotides are TGTGCCAGCAGCGTAGGGAGTAGCACGACTGAAGCTTTCTTT. Together with reference TRBV9 and TRBJ1-1, the CDR3 gives the full variable domain: DSGVTQTPKHLITATGQRVTLRCSPRSGDLSVYWYQQSLDQGLQFLIQYYNGEERAKGNILERFSAQQFPDLHSELNLSSLELGDSALYFCASSVGSSTTEAFFGQGTRLTVV.

This chain uses TRBV19 with TRBJ1-1; a weak D match, TRBD1 (5 bases). V was cut by 7 bases and J by 4 bases, with 22 bases left in between. The CDR3 extends over 16 amino acids. The germline V gene encodes CDR1 LNHDA and CDR2 SQIVND (reference sequence). CDR3 coding DNA: TGTGCCAGTAAGTTGGGGGGAAGGGATCTAAGCACTGAAGCTTTCTTT. Protein product: CASKLGGRDLSTEAFF.

The CDR3, as DNA: TGCGCCAGCAGCCACCCGGGACAAGAGCAGTTCTTC. This gives the protein CASSHPGQEQFF. The chain joins TRBV4-1 to TRBJ2-1, with D tentatively TRBD1 (6 bases). The CDR3 loop spans 12 amino acids. The germline V and J ends were trimmed by 3 bases and 10 bases, with 10 bases remaining between them. The germline V gene encodes CDR1 MGHRA and CDR2 YSYEKL.

The chain recombines TRBV28 with TRBJ1-1; unclear D gene. The V and J ends lost 4 bases and 2 bases respectively, with 11 bases between them. The germline gives CDR1 MDHEN, CDR2 SYDVKM. This CDR3 has 14 residues. As DNA, the CDR3 is TGTGCCAGCAGTTCTCATGCGGGAAACACTGAAGCTTTCTTT. It codes for CASSSHAGNTEAFF.

The chain employs TRBV28 and TRBJ2-7; TRBD2 aligns across 13 bases. The CDR3 has 17 residues. Germline values: CDR1 MDHEN, CDR2 SYDVKM. The J segment lost 5 bases and the V segment lost 3 bases, leaving 10 bases of the junction unmatched. The CDR3 DNA sequence: TGTGCCAGCAGTTTGGCCGGACTAGCGGGAGTGAAAGACGAGCAGTACTTC. Amino acid sequence: CASSLAGLAGVKDEQYF.

The chain joins TRBV9 to TRBJ1-1; 10 positions agree with TRBD1. CDR1 and CDR2 (germline): SGDLS, YYNGEE. The CDR3 extends over 17 amino acids. The J segment lost 4 bases and the V segment lost 0 bases, leaving 9 bases of the junction unmatched. CDR3 bases: TGTGCCAGCAGCGTAGCCGGGACAGGGGATTACGGCACTGAAGCTTTCTTT. It yields the protein CASSVAGTGDYGTEAFF.

In this sample, this clone turned up once. V usage is TRBV5-1 and J usage is TRBJ1-5; tentatively, D is TRBD1 (6 bases). The germline gives CDR1 SGHRS, CDR2 YFSETQ. The germline V and J ends were trimmed by 6 bases and 3 bases, with 10 bases remaining between them. The CDR3 runs 13 residues. The CDR3 DNA sequence: TGCGCCAGCACGACAGGCCCCAATCAGCCCCAGCATTTT. This encodes CASTTGPNQPQHF. Filled out from reference TRBV5-1 and TRBJ1-5, the complete variable domain reads KAGVTQTPRYLIKTRGQQVTLSCSPISGHRSVSWYQQTPGQGLQFLFEYFSETQRNKGNFPGRFSGRQFSNSRSEMNVSTLELGDSALYLCASTTGPNQPQHFGDGTRLSIL.

The chain joins TRBV7-2 to TRBJ2-7, with D possibly TRBD2 on 7 matching bases. Germline V gives CDR1 SGHTA, CDR2 FQGNSA. V dropped 1 base and J dropped 4 bases, with 14 bases sitting between them. The CDR3 is 15 residues long. The CDR3 bases are TGTGCCAGCAGCTTAGGGAGGGGGGGAGCTTACGAGCAGTACTTC. The encoded protein is CASSLGRGGAYEQYF.

The genes are TRBV19 and TRBJ1-6; TRBD1 agrees at 9 bases. The germline V gene encodes CDR1 LNHDA and CDR2 SQIVND (reference sequence). Trimming took 6 bases from V and 0 from J; bases not matched to a gene: 12. The CDR3 is made up of 19 amino acids. The CDR3: CASSRKGQGRSSYNSPLHF. As DNA, the CDR3 is TGTGCCAGTAGCCGAAAGGGACAGGGAAGATCCTCCTATAATTCACCCCTCCACTTT.

This chain connects TRBV30 to TRBJ2-2; 8 nucleotides align to TRBD1. Germline V CDR1 and CDR2: GTSNPN, SVGIG (reference sequence). The CDR3 has 13 residues. J gave up 4 bases and V 5 bases, and 3 bases lay outside the gene matches. CDR3 DNA: TGTGCCTGGGAAACAGGGGGCACCGGGGAGCTGTTTTTT. Protein: CAWETGGTGELFF.

The CDR3 loop reads CASSFRARLADYNEQFF. In DNA, the CDR3 is TGCGCCAGCAGCTTCAGGGCTCGGCTAGCGGACTACAATGAGCAGTTCTTC. The V call is TRBV5-1, the J call TRBJ2-1, with 7 bases identical to TRBD2. Unmatched junction bases numbered 11, after V lost 2 bases and J lost 3 bases. The germline gives CDR1 SGHRS, CDR2 YFSETQ. The CDR3 has 17 residues.

The chain carries TRBV12-3 or TRBV12-4 and TRBJ2-5, with TRBD1 as a possible D gene (5 bases). The CDR3 is 13 amino acids. With 5 bases removed from V and 2 bases from J, the gap between germline ends came to 9 bases. The CDR3 region has the DNA TGTGCCAGCAGTCAGCAGGGTCAAGAGACCCAGTACTTC. Translation: CASSQQGQETQYF.

The rearrangement joins TRBV7-9 to TRBJ2-7; 10 bases map to TRBD2. This CDR3 has 16 amino acids. Trimming took 1 base from V and 4 from J; bases not matched to a gene: 7. Germline V gives CDR1 SEHNR, CDR2 FQNEAQ (reference sequence). CDR3 sequence reads: CASSLVRASGSYEQYF. Written as DNA, the CDR3 is TGTGCCAGCAGCTTAGTACGGGCTAGCGGGAGTTACGAGCAGTACTTC.

This clone was seen only a few times. This chain joins TRBV3-1 (or the pseudogene TRBV3-2) and TRBJ1-1, with unresolved D. CDR1 and CDR2 (germline): LGHDT, YNNKEL (reference sequence). Trimming pared 1 base from V and 1 base from J, leaving 4 bases between. The length of the CDR3 is 13 residues. The CDR3 DNA is TGTGCCAGCAGCCAAGCAGAGAACACTGAAGCTTTCTTT. This translates into CASSQAENTEAFF.

This chain joins TRBV7-3 and TRBJ2-3; D is undetermined. The germline V gene has CDR1 SGHTA and CDR2 FQGTGA. This CDR3 is built from 14 residues. Between the trimmed V and J ends, which lost 5 bases and 0 bases, there was a span of 9 bases. CDR3 DNA: TGTGCCAGCAGCCCTAGTACCAGCACAGATACGCAGTATTTT. This gives the protein CASSPSTSTDTQYF.

The chain couples TRBV9 to TRBJ1-3, with 8 bases fitting TRBD1. This CDR3 comprises 15 residues. Germline values: CDR1 SGDLS, CDR2 YYNGEE. V gave up 4 bases and J gave up 4 bases; unmatched junction bases: 7. The chain's CDR3 is CASSPHRTGGNTIYF. The CDR3 DNA is TGTGCCAGCAGCCCACACCGGACAGGGGGAAACACCATATATTTT. Complete variable domain (other parts from reference TRBV9 and TRBJ1-3): DSGVTQTPKHLITATGQRVTLRCSPRSGDLSVYWYQQSLDQGLQFLIQYYNGEERAKGNILERFSAQQFPDLHSELNLSSLELGDSALYFCASSPHRTGGNTIYFGEGSWLTVV.

The chain couples TRBV28 to TRBJ2-3; D is possibly TRBD1 (6 bases). Trimming took 4 bases from V and 0 from J, leaving 17 bases between them. The germline V gene has CDR1 MDHEN and CDR2 SYDVKM. The CDR3 runs to 17 residues. The CDR3 sequence is CASSSLQGFRSTDTQYF. The CDR3 region has the DNA TGTGCCAGCAGTTCTTTACAGGGATTCAGAAGCACAGATACGCAGTATTTT.

This chain connects TRBV7-9 to TRBJ2-7; perhaps TRBD1 as D (6 bases). The CDR3 has 16 amino acids. With 5 bases removed from V and 1 base from J, the gap between germline ends came to 18 bases. In germline, CDR1 is SEHNR, CDR2 FQNEAQ (reference sequence). The CDR3 is CASSESVGGTSYEQYF. In DNA form, the CDR3 reads TGTGCCAGCAGCGAATCCGTAGGGGGTACTTCCTACGAGCAGTACTTC.

This rearrangement joins TRBV28 to TRBJ2-4; 7 bases align to TRBD1. Germline trimming cut 3 bases from V and 7 bases from J; bases unmatched to any gene: 3. This CDR3 contains 13 residues. Per the germline V gene, CDR1 is MDHEN and CDR2 is SYDVKM. CDR3: CASSFGRGNIQYF. The CDR3 DNA is TGTGCCAGCAGTTTCGGCAGGGGGAACATTCAGTACTTC.

The chain links TRBV20-1 to TRBJ1-6; D gene unclear. Between the trimmed V and J ends, which lost 6 bases and 9 bases, there was a span of 18 bases. Germline loops: CDR1 DFQATT, CDR2 SNEGSKA (reference sequence). The CDR3 is made up of 14 amino acids. CDR3 region: CSASRPGRPSPLHF. The CDR3 nucleotides are TGCAGTGCGAGTCGGCCCGGCAGGCCTTCACCCCTCCACTTT.

This clone was seen only once. V is TRBV3-1 (or the pseudogene TRBV3-2) and J is TRBJ2-7, with D perhaps matching TRBD2 (5 bases). Between the trimmed V and J ends, which lost 4 bases and 4 bases, there was a span of 11 bases. CDR1 is LGHDT, CDR2 YNNKEL, per germline (reference sequence). This CDR3 region has 13 residues. CDR3: CASSRGGLYEQYF. The CDR3 region has the DNA TGTGCCAGCAGCCGCGGCGGGCTGTACGAGCAGTACTTC.

The CDR3 DNA is TGTGCCGCCCCTACGCTAACGACTAACACTGAAGCTTTCTTT. It specifies CAAPTLTTNTEAFF. The chain employs TRBV7-3 and TRBJ1-1; D unclear. V was shortened by 11 bases and J by 2 bases, with 18 bases between the two germline ends. Per the germline V gene, CDR1 is SGHTA and CDR2 is FQGTGA. CDR3 size: 14 residues.

The chain links TRBV2 to TRBJ2-2, with D maybe TRBD1 (6 bases). The V gene lost 3 bases and the J gene lost 5 bases, with 13 bases spanning the gap. This CDR3 has 15 residues. From germline, CDR1 is SNHLY and CDR2 FYNNEI. DNA of the CDR3: TGTGCCAGCAGTGAGTTTAGGACAGTTACCGGGGAGCTGTTTTTT. Residues: CASSEFRTVTGELFF.

The rearrangement uses TRBV15 and TRBJ1-5; D gene unclear. V lost 6 bases and J lost 5, with 20 bases in between. The CDR3 runs 16 residues. Germline-derived CDR1 and CDR2 are LNHNV and YYDKDF (reference sequence). The CDR3 reads CATRSGGRDFYQPQHF. The CDR3 bases are TGTGCCACCAGGTCCGGCGGGAGGGATTTTTATCAGCCCCAGCATTTT.